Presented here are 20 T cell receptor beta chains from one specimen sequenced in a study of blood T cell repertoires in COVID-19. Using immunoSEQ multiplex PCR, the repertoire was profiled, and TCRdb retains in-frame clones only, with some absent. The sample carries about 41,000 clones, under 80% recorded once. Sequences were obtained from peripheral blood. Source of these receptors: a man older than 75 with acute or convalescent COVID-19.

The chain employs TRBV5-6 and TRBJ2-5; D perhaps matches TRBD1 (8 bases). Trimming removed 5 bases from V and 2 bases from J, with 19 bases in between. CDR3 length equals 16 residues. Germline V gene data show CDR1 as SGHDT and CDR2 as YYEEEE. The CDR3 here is CASRFRTGRGQETQYF. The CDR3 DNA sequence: TGTGCCAGCAGATTTAGGACAGGGCGGGGGCAAGAGACCCAGTACTTC.

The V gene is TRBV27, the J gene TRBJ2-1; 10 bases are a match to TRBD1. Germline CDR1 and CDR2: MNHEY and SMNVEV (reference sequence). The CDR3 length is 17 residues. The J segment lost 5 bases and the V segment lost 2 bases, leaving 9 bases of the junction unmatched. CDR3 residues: CASSLLLGQGRNNEQFF. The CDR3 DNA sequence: TGTGCCAGCAGTTTACTGTTGGGACAGGGGAGGAACAATGAGCAGTTCTTC.

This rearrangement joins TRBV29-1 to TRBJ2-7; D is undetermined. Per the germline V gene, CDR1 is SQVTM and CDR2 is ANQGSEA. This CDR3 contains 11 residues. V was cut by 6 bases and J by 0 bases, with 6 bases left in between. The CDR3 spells CSVRSSYEQYF. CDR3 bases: TGCAGCGTGCGGAGCTCCTACGAGCAGTACTTC.

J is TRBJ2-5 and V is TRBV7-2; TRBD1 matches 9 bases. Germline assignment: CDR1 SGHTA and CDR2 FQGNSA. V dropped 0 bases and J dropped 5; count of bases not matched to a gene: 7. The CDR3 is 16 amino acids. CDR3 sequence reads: CASSLAGQGMGETQYF. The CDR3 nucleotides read TGTGCCAGCAGCTTAGCCGGACAGGGGATGGGGGAGACCCAGTACTTC.

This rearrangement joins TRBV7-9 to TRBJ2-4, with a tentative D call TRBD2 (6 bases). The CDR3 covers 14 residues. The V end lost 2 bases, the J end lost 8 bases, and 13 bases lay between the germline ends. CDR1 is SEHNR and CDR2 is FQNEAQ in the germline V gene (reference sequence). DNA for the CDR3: TGTGCCAGCAGCTTAACAGGAGAGCGGGACATTCAGTACTTC. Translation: CASSLTGERDIQYF.

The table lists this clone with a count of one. As DNA, the CDR3 is TGTGCCAGCAGCCAAGGGGGCGTCGGGGGAAAAGCTTTCTTT. This encodes CASSQGGVGGKAFF. The chain is built from TRBV3-1 (or the pseudogene TRBV3-2) and TRBJ1-1, with D possibly TRBD1 on 5 matching bases. CDR3 length: 14 amino acids. V lost 1 base, J lost 9 bases, and 15 bases lay in between. The germline V gene has CDR1 LGHDT and CDR2 YNNKEL (reference sequence).

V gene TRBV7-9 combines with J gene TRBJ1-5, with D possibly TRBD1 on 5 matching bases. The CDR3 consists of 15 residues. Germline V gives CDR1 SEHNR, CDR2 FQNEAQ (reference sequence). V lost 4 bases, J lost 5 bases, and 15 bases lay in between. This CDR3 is CASSSLMGEDQPQHF. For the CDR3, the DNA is TGTGCCAGCAGCTCCTTAATGGGGGAGGATCAGCCCCAGCATTTT.

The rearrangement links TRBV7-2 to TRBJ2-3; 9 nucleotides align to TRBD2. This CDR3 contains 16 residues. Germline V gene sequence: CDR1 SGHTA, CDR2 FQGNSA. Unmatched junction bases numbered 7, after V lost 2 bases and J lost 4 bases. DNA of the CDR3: TGTGCCAGCAGCTTAAGGGGCGGGGGGGCCCCAGATACGCAGTATTTT. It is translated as CASSLRGGGAPDTQYF.

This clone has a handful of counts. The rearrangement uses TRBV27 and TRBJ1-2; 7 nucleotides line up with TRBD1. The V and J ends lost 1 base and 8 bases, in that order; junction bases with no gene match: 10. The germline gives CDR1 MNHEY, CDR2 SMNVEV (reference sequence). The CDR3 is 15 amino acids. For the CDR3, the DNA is TGTGCCAGCAGTTTATTAGGGGGCGCCCCGAGGGGCTACACCTTC. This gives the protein CASSLLGGAPRGYTF.

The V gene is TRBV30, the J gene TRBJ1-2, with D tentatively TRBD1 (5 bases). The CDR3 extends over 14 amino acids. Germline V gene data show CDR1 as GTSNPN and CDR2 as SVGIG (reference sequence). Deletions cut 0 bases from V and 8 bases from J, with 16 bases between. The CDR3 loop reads CAWSVQFRVGGYTF. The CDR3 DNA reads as TGTGCCTGGAGTGTACAGTTCAGGGTCGGCGGCTACACCTTC.

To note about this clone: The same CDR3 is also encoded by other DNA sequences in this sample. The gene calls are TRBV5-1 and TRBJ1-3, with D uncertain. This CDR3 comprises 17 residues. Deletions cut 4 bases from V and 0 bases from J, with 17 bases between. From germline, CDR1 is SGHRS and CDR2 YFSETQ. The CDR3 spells CASSPMAGTNSGNTIYF. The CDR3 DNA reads TGCGCCAGCAGCCCAATGGCAGGCACAAACTCTGGAAACACCATATATTTT.

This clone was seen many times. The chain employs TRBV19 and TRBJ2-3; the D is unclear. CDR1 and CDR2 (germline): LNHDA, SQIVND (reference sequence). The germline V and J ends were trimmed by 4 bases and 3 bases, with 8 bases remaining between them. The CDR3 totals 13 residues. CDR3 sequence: CASSTEKTDTQYF. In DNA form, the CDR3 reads TGTGCCAGTAGTACCGAGAAGACAGATACGCAGTATTTT.

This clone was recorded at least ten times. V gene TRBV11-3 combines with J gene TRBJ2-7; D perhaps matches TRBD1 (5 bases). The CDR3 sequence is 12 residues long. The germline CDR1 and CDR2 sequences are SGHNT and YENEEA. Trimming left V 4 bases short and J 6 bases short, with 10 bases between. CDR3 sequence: CASSSSGREQYF. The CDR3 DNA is TGTGCCAGCAGCTCCTCAGGGCGCGAGCAGTACTTC.

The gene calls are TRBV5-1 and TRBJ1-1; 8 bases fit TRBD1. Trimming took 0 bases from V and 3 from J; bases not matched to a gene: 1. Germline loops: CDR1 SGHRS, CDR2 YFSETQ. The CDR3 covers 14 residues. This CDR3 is CASSLVTGDTEAFF. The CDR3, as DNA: TGCGCCAGCAGCTTGGTGACAGGGGACACTGAAGCTTTCTTT.

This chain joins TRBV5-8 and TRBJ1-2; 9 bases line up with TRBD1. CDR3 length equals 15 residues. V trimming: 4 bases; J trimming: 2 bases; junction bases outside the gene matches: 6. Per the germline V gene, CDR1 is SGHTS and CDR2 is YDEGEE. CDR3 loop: CASSQYRGPNYGYTF. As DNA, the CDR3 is TGTGCCAGCAGCCAATACAGGGGGCCCAACTATGGCTACACCTTC. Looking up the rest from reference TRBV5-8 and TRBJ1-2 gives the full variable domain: EAGVTQSPTHLIKTRGQQATLRCSPISGHTSVYWYQQALGLGLQFLLWYDEGEERNRGNFPPRFSGRQFPNYSSELNVNALELEDSALYLCASSQYRGPNYGYTFGSGTRLTVV.

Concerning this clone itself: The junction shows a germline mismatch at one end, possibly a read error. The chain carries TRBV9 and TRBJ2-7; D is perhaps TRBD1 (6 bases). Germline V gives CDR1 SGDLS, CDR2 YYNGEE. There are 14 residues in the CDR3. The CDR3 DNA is TGTGCCAGCAGCCCAGAAACAGGGAACGGGGACGTTTGGTTC. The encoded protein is CASSPETGNGDVWF.

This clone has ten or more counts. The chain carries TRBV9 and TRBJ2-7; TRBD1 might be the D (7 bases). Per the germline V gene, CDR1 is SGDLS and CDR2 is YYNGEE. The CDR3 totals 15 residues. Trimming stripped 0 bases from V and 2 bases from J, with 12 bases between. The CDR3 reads CASSVAGDRTYEQYF. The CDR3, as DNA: TGTGCCAGCAGCGTAGCGGGGGACAGAACCTACGAGCAGTACTTC.

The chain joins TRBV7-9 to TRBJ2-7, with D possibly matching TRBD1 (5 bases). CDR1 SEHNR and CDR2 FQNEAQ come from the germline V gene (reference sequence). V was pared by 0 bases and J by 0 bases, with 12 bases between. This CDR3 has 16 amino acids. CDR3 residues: CASSLASGHSSYEQYF. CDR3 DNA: TGTGCCAGCAGCTTAGCGTCCGGACACTCCTCCTACGAGCAGTACTTC.

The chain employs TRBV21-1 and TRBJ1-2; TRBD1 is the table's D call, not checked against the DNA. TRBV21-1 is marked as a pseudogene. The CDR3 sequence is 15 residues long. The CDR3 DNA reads TGTGCCAGCAGCGGAAAGGCAGGGGAGCCCTATGGCTACACCTTC. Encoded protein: CASSGKAGEPYGYTF.

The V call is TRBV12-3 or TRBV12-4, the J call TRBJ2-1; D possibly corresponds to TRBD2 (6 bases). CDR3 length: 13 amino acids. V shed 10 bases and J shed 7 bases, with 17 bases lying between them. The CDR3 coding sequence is TGTGCCATCTCTTGGCGGGGCGGGAATGAGCAGTTCTTC. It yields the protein CAISWRGGNEQFF.